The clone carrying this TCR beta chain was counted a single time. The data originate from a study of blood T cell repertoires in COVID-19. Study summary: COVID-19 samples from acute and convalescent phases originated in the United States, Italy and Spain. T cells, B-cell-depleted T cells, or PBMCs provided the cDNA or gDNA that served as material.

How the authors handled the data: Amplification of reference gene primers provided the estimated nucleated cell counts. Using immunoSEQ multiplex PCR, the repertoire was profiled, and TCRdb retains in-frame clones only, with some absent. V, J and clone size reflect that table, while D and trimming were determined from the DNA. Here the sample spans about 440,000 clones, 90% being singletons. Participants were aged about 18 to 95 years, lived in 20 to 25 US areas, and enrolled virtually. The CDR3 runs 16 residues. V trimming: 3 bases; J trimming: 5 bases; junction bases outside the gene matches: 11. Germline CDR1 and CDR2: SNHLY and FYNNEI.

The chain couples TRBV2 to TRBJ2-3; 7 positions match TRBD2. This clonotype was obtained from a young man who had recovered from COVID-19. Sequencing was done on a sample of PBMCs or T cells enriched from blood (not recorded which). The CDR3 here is CASSDRGRESGDTQYF. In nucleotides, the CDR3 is TGTGCCAGCAGTGATCGAGGGAGGGAATCCGGAGATACGCAGTATTTT.